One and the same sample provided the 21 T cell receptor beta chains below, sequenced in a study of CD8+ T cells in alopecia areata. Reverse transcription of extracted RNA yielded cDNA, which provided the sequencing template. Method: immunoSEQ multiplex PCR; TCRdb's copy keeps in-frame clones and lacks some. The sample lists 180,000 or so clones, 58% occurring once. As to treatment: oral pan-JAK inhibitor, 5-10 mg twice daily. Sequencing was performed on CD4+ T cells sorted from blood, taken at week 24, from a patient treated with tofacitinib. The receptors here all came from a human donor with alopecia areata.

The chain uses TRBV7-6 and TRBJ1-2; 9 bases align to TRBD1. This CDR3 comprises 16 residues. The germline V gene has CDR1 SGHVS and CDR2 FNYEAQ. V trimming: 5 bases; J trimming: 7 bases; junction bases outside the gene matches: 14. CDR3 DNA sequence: TGTGCCAGCAGCCCCTCTGGGACAGGGATTTTTGGTGGCTACACCTTC. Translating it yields CASSPSGTGIFGGYTF. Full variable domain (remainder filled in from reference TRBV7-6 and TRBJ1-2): GAGVSQSPRYKVTKRGQDVALRCDPISGHVSLYWYRQALGQGPEFLTYFNYEAQQDKSGLPNDRFSAERPEGSISTLTIQRTEQRDSAMYRCASSPSGTGIFGGYTFGSGTRLTVV.

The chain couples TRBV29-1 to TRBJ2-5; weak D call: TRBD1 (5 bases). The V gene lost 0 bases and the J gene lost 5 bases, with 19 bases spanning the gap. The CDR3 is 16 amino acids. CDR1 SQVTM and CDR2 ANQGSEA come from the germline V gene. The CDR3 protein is CSVEDVKGSGSETQYF. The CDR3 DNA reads TGCAGCGTTGAAGATGTGAAGGGGTCAGGGTCGGAGACCCAGTACTTC.

The CDR3 DNA follows: TGCAGCGTTGCCCCTCCGTCCAGGGTAGGGGGCTACACCTTC. Its protein product is CSVAPPSRVGGYTF. V and J are TRBV29-1 and TRBJ1-2; D possibly corresponds to TRBD1 (5 bases). Trimming took 4 bases from V and 8 from J, leaving 20 bases between them. This CDR3 comprises 14 residues. CDR1 and CDR2 (germline): SQVTM, ANQGSEA.

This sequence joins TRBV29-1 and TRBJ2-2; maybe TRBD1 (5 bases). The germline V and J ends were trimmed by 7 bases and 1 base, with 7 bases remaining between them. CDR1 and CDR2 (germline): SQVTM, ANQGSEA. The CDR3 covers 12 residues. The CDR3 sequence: CSGRGNTGELFF. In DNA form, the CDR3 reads TGCAGCGGTAGGGGGAACACCGGGGAGCTGTTTTTT.

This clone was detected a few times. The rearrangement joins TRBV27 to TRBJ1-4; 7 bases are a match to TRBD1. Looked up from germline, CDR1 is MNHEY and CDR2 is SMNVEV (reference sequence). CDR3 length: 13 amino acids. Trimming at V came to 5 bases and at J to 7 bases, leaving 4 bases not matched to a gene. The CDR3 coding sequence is TGTGCCAGCAGTCTTTACAGGGGTGAAAAACTGTTTTTT. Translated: CASSLYRGEKLFF.

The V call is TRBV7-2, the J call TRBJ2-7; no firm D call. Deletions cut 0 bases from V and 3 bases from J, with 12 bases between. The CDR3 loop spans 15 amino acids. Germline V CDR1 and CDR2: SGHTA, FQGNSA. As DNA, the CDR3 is TGTGCCAGCAGCTTAGCGCGCCGCTTTTACTACGAGCAGTACTTC. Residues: CASSLARRFYYEQYF.

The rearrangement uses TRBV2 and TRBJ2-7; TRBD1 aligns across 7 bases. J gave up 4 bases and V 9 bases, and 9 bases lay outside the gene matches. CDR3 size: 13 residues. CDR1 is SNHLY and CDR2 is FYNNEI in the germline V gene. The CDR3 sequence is CASLRDRLYEQYF. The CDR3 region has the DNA TGTGCCAGTCTCCGGGACAGACTTTACGAGCAGTACTTC. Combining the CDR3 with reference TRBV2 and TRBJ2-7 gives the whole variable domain EPEVTQTPSHQVTQMGQEVILRCVPISNHLYFYWYRQILGQKVEFLVSFYNNEISEKSEIFDDQFSVERPDGSNFTLKIRSTKLEDSAMYFCASLRDRLYEQYFGPGTRLTVT.

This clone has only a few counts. CDR3 loop: CASISGTGSYEQYF. DNA for the CDR3: TGTGCCAGCATCTCGGGGACAGGGTCCTACGAGCAGTACTTC. The genes are TRBV7-2 and TRBJ2-7; 9 bases line up with TRBD1. This CDR3 region has 14 residues. The V and J ends lost 7 bases and 1 base, in that order; junction bases with no gene match: 5. Per germline, CDR1 SGHTA and CDR2 FQGNSA.

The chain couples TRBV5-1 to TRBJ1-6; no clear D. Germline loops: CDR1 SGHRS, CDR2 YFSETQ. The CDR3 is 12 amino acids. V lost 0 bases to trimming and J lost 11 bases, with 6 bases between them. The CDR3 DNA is TGCGCCAGCAGCTTGGGACTTCCACCCCTCCACTTT. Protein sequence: CASSLGLPPLHF. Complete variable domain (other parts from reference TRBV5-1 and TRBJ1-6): KAGVTQTPRYLIKTRGQQVTLSCSPISGHRSVSWYQQTPGQGLQFLFEYFSETQRNKGNFPGRFSGRQFSNSRSEMNVSTLELGDSALYLCASSLGLPPLHFGNGTRLTVT.

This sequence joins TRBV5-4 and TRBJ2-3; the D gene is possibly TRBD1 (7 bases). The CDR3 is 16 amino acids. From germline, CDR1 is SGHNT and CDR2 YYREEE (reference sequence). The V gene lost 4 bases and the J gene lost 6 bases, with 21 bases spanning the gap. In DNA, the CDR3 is TGTGCCAGCAGCCGAGACAGGGAGGCACGTTTGGATACGCAGTATTTT. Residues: CASSRDREARLDTQYF.

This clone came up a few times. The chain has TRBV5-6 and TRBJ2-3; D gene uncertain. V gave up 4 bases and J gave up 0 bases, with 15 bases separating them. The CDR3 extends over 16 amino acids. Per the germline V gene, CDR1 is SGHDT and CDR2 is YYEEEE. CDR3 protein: CASSPGSVSSTDTQYF. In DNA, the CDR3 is TGTGCCAGCAGCCCTGGGTCAGTTTCTAGCACAGATACGCAGTATTTT.

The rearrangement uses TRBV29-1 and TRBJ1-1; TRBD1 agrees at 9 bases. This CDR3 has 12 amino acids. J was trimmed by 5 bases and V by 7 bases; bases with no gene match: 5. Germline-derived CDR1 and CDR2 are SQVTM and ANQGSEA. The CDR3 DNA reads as TGCAGCGCCACAGGGGGCGAGACTGAAGCTTTCTTT. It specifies CSATGGETEAFF.

CDR3 sequence (DNA): TGTGCCAGCAGCCCAACCCAGGGGGGTCAGCCCCAGCATTTT. It yields the protein CASSPTQGGQPQHF. The V and J genes are TRBV7-9 and TRBJ1-5; 7 positions match TRBD1. CDR3 length equals 14 residues. J lost 6 bases, V lost 5 bases, and 7 bases had no gene match. Germline V gene lookup returns CDR1 SEHNR and CDR2 FQNEAQ (reference sequence).

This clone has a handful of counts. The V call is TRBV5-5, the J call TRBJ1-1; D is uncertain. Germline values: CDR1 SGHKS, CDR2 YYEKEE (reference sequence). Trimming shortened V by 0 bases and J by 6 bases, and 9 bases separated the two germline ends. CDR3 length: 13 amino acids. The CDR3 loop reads CASSLALTAEAFF. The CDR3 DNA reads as TGTGCCAGCAGCTTGGCCCTTACGGCTGAAGCTTTCTTT.

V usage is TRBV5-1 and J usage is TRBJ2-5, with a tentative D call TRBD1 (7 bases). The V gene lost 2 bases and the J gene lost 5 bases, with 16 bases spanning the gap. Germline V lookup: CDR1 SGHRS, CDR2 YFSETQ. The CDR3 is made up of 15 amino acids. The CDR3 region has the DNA TGCGCCAGCAGCTTCTCAACAGGGGCGGGGGAGACCCAGTACTTC. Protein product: CASSFSTGAGETQYF.

CDR3 sequence reads: CASSQGQGTNYGYTF. CDR3 nucleotide sequence: TGCGCCAGCAGCCAAGGGCAGGGGACTAACTATGGCTACACCTTC. The gene calls are TRBV4-1 and TRBJ1-2, with a possible D match to TRBD1 (6 bases). The CDR3 sequence is 15 residues long. Per germline, CDR1 MGHRA and CDR2 YSYEKL. Trimming took 1 base from V and 0 from J, leaving 9 bases between them.

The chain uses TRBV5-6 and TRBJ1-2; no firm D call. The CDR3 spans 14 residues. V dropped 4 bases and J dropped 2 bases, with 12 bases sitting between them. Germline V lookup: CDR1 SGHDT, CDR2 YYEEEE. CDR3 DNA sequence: TGTGCCAGCAGCCCATGGCAGTTAAACTATGGCTACACCTTC. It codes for CASSPWQLNYGYTF.

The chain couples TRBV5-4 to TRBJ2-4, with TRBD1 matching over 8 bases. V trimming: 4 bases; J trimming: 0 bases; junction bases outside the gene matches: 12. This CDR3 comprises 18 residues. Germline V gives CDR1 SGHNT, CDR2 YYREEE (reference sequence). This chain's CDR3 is CASSRPGGQEGAKNIQYF. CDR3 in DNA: TGTGCCAGCAGCCGTCCCGGGGGACAGGAGGGAGCCAAAAACATTCAGTACTTC.

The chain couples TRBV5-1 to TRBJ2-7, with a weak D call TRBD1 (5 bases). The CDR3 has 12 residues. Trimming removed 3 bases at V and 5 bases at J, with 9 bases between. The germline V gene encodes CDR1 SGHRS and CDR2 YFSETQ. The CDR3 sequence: CASSWQGDEQYF. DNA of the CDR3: TGCGCCAGCAGCTGGCAGGGTGACGAGCAGTACTTC.

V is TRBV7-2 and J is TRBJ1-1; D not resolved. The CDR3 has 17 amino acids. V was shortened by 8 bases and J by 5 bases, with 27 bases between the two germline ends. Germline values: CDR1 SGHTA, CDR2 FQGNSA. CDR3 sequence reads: CASLPEAPVPLGTEAFF. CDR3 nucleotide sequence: TGTGCCAGCCTCCCCGAGGCCCCGGTTCCTTTGGGGACTGAAGCTTTCTTT.

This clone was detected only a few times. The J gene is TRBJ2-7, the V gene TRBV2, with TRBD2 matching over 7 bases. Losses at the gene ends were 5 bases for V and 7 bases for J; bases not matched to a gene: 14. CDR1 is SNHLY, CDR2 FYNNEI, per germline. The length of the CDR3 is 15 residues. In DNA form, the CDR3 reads TGTGCCAGCAGTCAAAATGGGAGGGCTTCGGGAGAGCAGTACTTC. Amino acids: CASSQNGRASGEQYF.